This TCR beta chain was documented in a study of long-term antiretroviral therapy in people with HIV. They ran version v3.0 of the immunoSEQ assay at survey level. TCRdb's copy holds only in-frame clones and misses some; the assay was immunoSEQ multiplex PCR. The sample lists about 26,000 clones; approximately 86% were seen once. This clone came up a few times. Trimming took off 0 bases at V and 3 bases at J, with 8 bases between the two ends. The CDR3 has 14 residues. Germline-derived CDR1 and CDR2 are ENHRY and SYGVKD. Specimen: unsorted PBMCs, collected 2.7 years after starting antiretroviral therapy. The rearrangement links TRBV10-3 to TRBJ1-1; D perhaps matches TRBD1 (6 bases). The origin of this receptor is a man aged 40-55 years with HIV. This CDR3 reads CAISESKGDTEAFF. The CDR3 region has the DNA TGTGCCATCAGTGAGTCGAAGGGGGACACTGAAGCTTTCTTT.